Shown below are 26 T cell receptor beta chains from a single sample sequenced in a study of blood T cell repertoires in COVID-19. Clones were read by immunoSEQ multiplex PCR, and TCRdb kept only the in-frame ones, dropping some. This repertoire shows about 130,000 clones, 70% to 85% found once; its top ten account for roughly 9.7%. The specimen was peripheral blood. These receptors were obtained from a man aged 55 to 70 who had recovered from COVID-19.

The chain is built from TRBV5-4 and TRBJ2-3, with 7 bases aligning to TRBD1. Trimming at V came to 4 bases and at J to 2 bases, leaving 7 bases not matched to a gene. This CDR3 has 15 residues. Germline V lookup: CDR1 SGHNT, CDR2 YYREEE (reference sequence). CDR3 sequence (DNA): TGTGCCAGCAGCCGCCCGGGACAGTACACAGATACGCAGTATTTT. Translation gives CASSRPGQYTDTQYF. Drawing the rest from reference TRBV5-4 and TRBJ2-3, the complete variable domain is ETGVTQSPTHLIKTRGQQVTLRCSSQSGHNTVSWYQQALGQGPQFIFQYYREEENGRGNFPPRFSGLQFPNYSSELNVNALELDDSALYLCASSRPGQYTDTQYFGPGTRLTVL.

The rearrangement uses TRBV27 and TRBJ1-5, with 7 bases that match TRBD1. CDR1 and CDR2 from the germline V gene are MNHEY and SMNVEV (reference sequence). The V gene end was trimmed by 5 bases and the J gene end by 4 bases; junction bases not matched to a gene: 8. The CDR3 consists of 15 residues. The CDR3 sequence is CASSPQGEGNQPQHF. The DNA of the CDR3 is TGTGCCAGCAGTCCCCAGGGGGAAGGAAATCAGCCCCAGCATTTT.

CDR3 amino acids: CASSPTPNSGANVLTF. CDR3 bases: TGTGCCAGCTCGCCGACTCCTAACTCTGGGGCCAACGTCCTGACTTTC. This chain connects TRBV18 to TRBJ2-6; D is unclear. The CDR3 extends over 16 amino acids. The V gene's germline CDR1 is KGHSH and CDR2 LQKENI. Trimming pared 6 bases from V and 0 bases from J, leaving 12 bases between.

A few counts support this clone. The chain recombines TRBV19 with TRBJ2-2, with D possibly TRBD2 on 6 matching bases. The CDR3 totals 16 residues. With 5 bases removed from V and 4 bases from J, the gap between germline ends came to 17 bases. The germline V gene encodes CDR1 LNHDA and CDR2 SQIVND (reference sequence). The CDR3 nucleotides are TGTGCCAGTAGTCCCCGGAAGCAAGCGGGCACCGGGGAGCTGTTTTTT. The encoded protein is CASSPRKQAGTGELFF.

The V and J genes are TRBV2 and TRBJ2-4; perhaps TRBD2 as D (5 bases). The CDR3 length is 15 residues. The ends were cut back, 4 bases at V and 7 bases at J, with 17 bases in the middle. Germline V gene sequence: CDR1 SNHLY, CDR2 FYNNEI. In DNA, the CDR3 is TGTGCCAGCAGTGTTAGGGCTCCAGGAGGCAACATTCAGTACTTC. Translating it yields CASSVRAPGGNIQYF.

V gene TRBV6-4 combines with J gene TRBJ1-2; 8 bases fit TRBD1. Germline V gene sequence: CDR1 MRHNA, CDR2 SNTAGT. Trimming took 5 bases from V and 5 from J; bases not matched to a gene: 4. The CDR3 is 13 amino acids. CDR3: CASSPTGGYGYTF. The CDR3 coding sequence is TGTGCCAGCAGTCCCACAGGGGGGTATGGCTACACCTTC.

The chain couples TRBV4-1 to TRBJ2-1; D is perhaps TRBD2 (6 bases). This CDR3 is built from 14 residues. Between the trimmed V and J ends, which lost 1 base and 12 bases, there was a span of 16 bases. The V gene's germline CDR1 is MGHRA and CDR2 YSYEKL. The CDR3 loop is CASSQATAGEWQFF. CDR3 coding DNA: TGCGCCAGCAGCCAAGCTACAGCGGGCGAATGGCAGTTCTTC.

A single count supports this clone. V usage is TRBV7-2 and J usage is TRBJ2-1; 11 bases are shared with TRBD2. Trimming removed 2 bases from V and 4 bases from J; junction bases left unmatched: 13. This CDR3 is built from 19 residues. CDR1 and CDR2 from the germline V gene are SGHTA and FQGNSA. Written as DNA, the CDR3 is TGTGCCAGCAGCTTAAGTTGGGCTAGCGGGAGGTATTCGTACAATGAGCAGTTCTTC. Translating gives CASSLSWASGRYSYNEQFF.

The table lists this clone with a few counts. The chain combines TRBV27 with TRBJ1-4; 7 nucleotides align to TRBD1. V trimming: 5 bases; J trimming: 7 bases; junction bases outside the gene matches: 19. There are 18 residues in the CDR3. The germline gives CDR1 MNHEY, CDR2 SMNVEV (reference sequence). Here the CDR3 DNA reads TGTGCCAGCAGTCTCAACTCCGGGACAGCCCTCGTGAGTGAAAAACTGTTTTTT. Residues: CASSLNSGTALVSEKLFF.

The rearrangement joins TRBV5-1 to TRBJ2-6, with D tentatively TRBD2 (6 bases). Germline-derived CDR1 and CDR2 are SGHRS and YFSETQ. The CDR3 length is 16 residues. Between the trimmed V and J ends, which lost 4 bases and 2 bases, there was a span of 13 bases. The CDR3 DNA is TGCGCCAGCAGCATGGACGGGAGTACTGGGGCCAACGTCCTGACTTTC. Its translation is CASSMDGSTGANVLTF. Variable domain in full (rest from reference TRBV5-1 and TRBJ2-6): KAGVTQTPRYLIKTRGQQVTLSCSPISGHRSVSWYQQTPGQGLQFLFEYFSETQRNKGNFPGRFSGRQFSNSRSEMNVSTLELGDSALYLCASSMDGSTGANVLTFGAGSRLTVL.

The chain uses TRBV9 and TRBJ2-1; TRBD2 matches 10 bases. The V gene's germline CDR1 is SGDLS and CDR2 YYNGEE. V lost 4 bases and J lost 10; bases outside the gene matches: 8. The CDR3 spans 14 residues. As DNA, the CDR3 is TGTGCCAGCAGCCCGCCCGCTAGCGGGGGAGAGCAGTTCTTC. It specifies CASSPPASGGEQFF.

The chain uses TRBV14 and TRBJ2-3; 9 nucleotides align to TRBD1. The CDR3 length is 13 residues. J lost 8 bases, V lost 5 bases, and 5 bases had no gene match. CDR1 and CDR2 from the germline V gene are SGHDN and FVKESK. The CDR3 DNA sequence: TGTGCCAGCAGCACGACAGGGGGAAGTACGCAGTATTTT. Translation: CASSTTGGSTQYF.

The table lists this clone with a count of one. This chain uses TRBV9 with TRBJ2-2, with D perhaps TRBD2 (5 bases). Deletions cut 4 bases from V and 1 base from J, with 8 bases between. The CDR3 spans 14 residues. Looked up from germline, CDR1 is SGDLS and CDR2 is YYNGEE. CDR3: CASSLAVNTGELFF. In DNA form, the CDR3 reads TGTGCCAGCAGCCTAGCAGTGAACACCGGGGAGCTGTTTTTT.

This chain joins TRBV5-8 and TRBJ2-7; 7 positions agree with TRBD1. CDR3 length: 12 amino acids. The germline V gene encodes CDR1 SGHTS and CDR2 YDEGEE. The ends lost 3 bases at V and 5 bases at J; junction bases unmatched: 2. This CDR3 reads CASSYTGDEQYF. In nucleotides, the CDR3 is TGTGCCAGCAGCTACACAGGGGACGAGCAGTACTTC. The whole variable domain, remainder taken from reference TRBV5-8 and TRBJ2-7, is EAGVTQSPTHLIKTRGQQATLRCSPISGHTSVYWYQQALGLGLQFLLWYDEGEERNRGNFPPRFSGRQFPNYSSELNVNALELEDSALYLCASSYTGDEQYFGPGTRLTVT.

This chain uses TRBV2 with TRBJ1-3; 9 nucleotides match TRBD1. V lost 4 bases, J lost 4 bases, and 8 bases stayed unmatched. CDR3 length equals 16 residues. Per the germline V gene, CDR1 is SNHLY and CDR2 is FYNNEI. CDR3 nucleotides: TGTGCCAGCAGTGGGCGGGACAGGGTATCGGGAAACACCATATATTTT. It encodes CASSGRDRVSGNTIYF. Based on the CDR3 plus reference TRBV2 and TRBJ1-3, the full variable domain is EPEVTQTPSHQVTQMGQEVILRCVPISNHLYFYWYRQILGQKVEFLVSFYNNEISEKSEIFDDQFSVERPDGSNFTLKIRSTKLEDSAMYFCASSGRDRVSGNTIYFGEGSWLTVV.

The J gene is TRBJ1-1, the V gene TRBV7-8; D uncertain. There are 14 residues in the CDR3. V was trimmed by 5 bases and J by 5 bases, leaving 15 bases between them. CDR1 is SGHVS and CDR2 is FQNEAQ in the germline V gene. CDR3 amino acids: CASSRLAGGTEAFF. The DNA for the CDR3 is TGTGCCAGCAGCCGCTTAGCGGGAGGGACTGAAGCTTTCTTT.

CDR3 DNA: TGTGCCAGCAGCTCGGGGACTGCACCTACCGGGGAGCTGTTTTTT. Its protein is CASSSGTAPTGELFF. The chain has TRBV9 and TRBJ2-2, with a weak D call TRBD2 (6 bases). Germline V gene data show CDR1 as SGDLS and CDR2 as YYNGEE. The CDR3 runs 15 residues. V lost 4 bases to trimming and J lost 5 bases, with 15 bases between them.

The chain uses TRBV28 and TRBJ1-2; weak D call: TRBD1 (5 bases). Germline V gene lookup returns CDR1 MDHEN and CDR2 SYDVKM. This CDR3 is built from 14 residues. Trimming took 5 bases from V and 7 from J, leaving 17 bases between them. The CDR3 sequence: CASSPLRGSLGYTF. CDR3 nucleotide sequence: TGTGCCAGCAGTCCATTAAGGGGTTCCCTTGGCTACACCTTC.

A few counts support this clone. The chain employs TRBV5-4 and TRBJ2-1; 9 bases are a match to TRBD1. J lost 4 bases, V lost 0 bases, and 2 bases had no gene match. Germline V gene sequence: CDR1 SGHNT, CDR2 YYREEE (reference sequence). This CDR3 has 15 amino acids. As DNA, the CDR3 is TGTGCCAGCAGCTTGGATGGACAGGGGTACAATGAGCAGTTCTTC. It is translated as CASSLDGQGYNEQFF.

The V gene is TRBV9, the J gene TRBJ2-5, with 10 bases fitting TRBD2. V was clipped by 3 bases and J by 1 base; unmatched bases: 6. This CDR3 is 16 amino acids long. Germline V gene sequence: CDR1 SGDLS, CDR2 YYNGEE. The CDR3: CASSEGLAVFQETQYF. The CDR3 nucleotides read TGTGCCAGCAGCGAAGGACTAGCGGTCTTCCAAGAGACCCAGTACTTC.

CDR3 DNA sequence: TGTGCCAGCCAAAGGGGGGAGGGGGTTTACAATGAGCAGTTCTTC. This translates into CASQRGEGVYNEQFF. The chain joins TRBV19 to TRBJ2-1, with D possibly being TRBD2 (7 bases). CDR1 is LNHDA and CDR2 is SQIVND in the germline V gene (reference sequence). This CDR3 contains 15 residues. Trimming took off 9 bases at V and 4 bases at J, with 19 bases between the two ends.

This clone has more than one count but fewer than ten. V is TRBV5-8 and J is TRBJ2-5, with 9 nucleotides matching TRBD1. With 4 bases clipped from V and 5 bases from J, the junction kept 12 bases outside the gene matches. The CDR3 runs 16 residues. The V gene's germline CDR1 is SGHTS and CDR2 YDEGEE. The CDR3 region has the DNA TGTGCCAGCAGCCGTCCCCGGGACAGGGTCTCGGAGACCCAGTACTTC. Protein sequence: CASSRPRDRVSETQYF.

This rearrangement joins TRBV28 to TRBJ2-7; TRBD1 matches 10 bases. Germline V gene data show CDR1 as MDHEN and CDR2 as SYDVKM. The V and J ends lost 5 bases and 6 bases, in that order; junction bases with no gene match: 10. The length of the CDR3 is 15 residues. CDR3 DNA sequence: TGTGCCAGCAGTACCGCTGGACAGGGGGGAGGCGAGCAGTACTTC. Encoded protein: CASSTAGQGGGEQYF.

This chain uses TRBV4-1 with TRBJ2-7; the match to TRBD2 covers 13 bases. The CDR3 covers 16 residues. The J segment lost 1 base and the V segment lost 4 bases, leaving 4 bases of the junction unmatched. Germline CDR1 and CDR2: MGHRA and YSYEKL. CDR3 nucleotides: TGCGCCAGCAGCCTAGGGACTAGCGGGGTATCCTACGAGCAGTACTTC. Residues: CASSLGTSGVSYEQYF.

V is TRBV19 and J is TRBJ1-1; no clear D. This CDR3 contains 12 residues. The germline CDR1 and CDR2 sequences are LNHDA and SQIVND (reference sequence). Trimming removed 3 bases at V and 3 bases at J, with 5 bases between. DNA of the CDR3: TGTGCCAGTAGTATGCGGGACACTGAAGCTTTCTTT. Its protein product is CASSMRDTEAFF.

This clone was seen more than once but under ten times. The rearrangement uses TRBV3-1 (or the pseudogene TRBV3-2) and TRBJ2-3; TRBD2 is a possible D gene (6 bases). The CDR3 runs to 14 residues. Germline-derived CDR1 and CDR2 are LGHDT and YNNKEL (reference sequence). Trimming removed 4 bases at V and 9 bases at J, with 17 bases between. CDR3 in DNA: TGTGCCAGCAGCCCCCAATTGTACGGGGGAACGCAGTATTTT. This sequence encodes CASSPQLYGGTQYF.